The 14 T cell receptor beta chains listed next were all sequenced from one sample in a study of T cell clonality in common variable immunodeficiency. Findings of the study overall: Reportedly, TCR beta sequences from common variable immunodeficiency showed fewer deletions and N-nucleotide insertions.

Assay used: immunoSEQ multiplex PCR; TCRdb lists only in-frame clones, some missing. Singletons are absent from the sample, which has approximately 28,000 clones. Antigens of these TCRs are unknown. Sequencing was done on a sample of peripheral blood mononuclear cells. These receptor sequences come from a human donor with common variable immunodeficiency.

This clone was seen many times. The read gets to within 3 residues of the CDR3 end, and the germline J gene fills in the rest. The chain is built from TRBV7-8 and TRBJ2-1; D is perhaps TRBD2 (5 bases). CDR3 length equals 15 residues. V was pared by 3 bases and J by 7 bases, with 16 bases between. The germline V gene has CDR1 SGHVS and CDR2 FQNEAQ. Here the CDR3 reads CASSLQPDRGNEQFF. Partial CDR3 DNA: TGTGCCAGCAGCTTGCAGCCTGATCGGGGAAATGAG.

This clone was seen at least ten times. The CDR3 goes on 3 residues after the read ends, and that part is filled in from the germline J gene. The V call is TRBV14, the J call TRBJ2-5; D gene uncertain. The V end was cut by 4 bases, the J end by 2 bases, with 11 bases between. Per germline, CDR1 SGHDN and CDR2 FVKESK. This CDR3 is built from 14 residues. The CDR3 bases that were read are TGTGCCAGCAGCCCCCTTTGGCAGCAAGAGACC. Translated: CASSPLWQQET. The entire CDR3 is CASSPLWQQETQYF.

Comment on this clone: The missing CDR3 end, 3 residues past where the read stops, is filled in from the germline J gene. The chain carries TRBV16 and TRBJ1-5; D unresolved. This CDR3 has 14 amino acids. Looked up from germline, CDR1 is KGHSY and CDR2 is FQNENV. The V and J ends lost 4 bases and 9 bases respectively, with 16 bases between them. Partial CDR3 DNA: TGTGCCAGCAGCCTCCACCCACGGGGTCGGCCC. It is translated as CASSLHPRGRP. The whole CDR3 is CASSLHPRGRPQHF.

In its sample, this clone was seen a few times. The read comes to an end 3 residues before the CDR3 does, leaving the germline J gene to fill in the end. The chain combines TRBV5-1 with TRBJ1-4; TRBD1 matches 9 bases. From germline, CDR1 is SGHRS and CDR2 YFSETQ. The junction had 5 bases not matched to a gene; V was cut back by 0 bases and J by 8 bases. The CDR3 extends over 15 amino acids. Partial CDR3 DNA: TGCGCCAGCAGCTTGGCCGACAGGGGGGAGGAAAAA. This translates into CASSLADRGEEK. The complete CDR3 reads CASSLADRGEEKLFF. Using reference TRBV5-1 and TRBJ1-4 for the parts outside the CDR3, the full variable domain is KAGVTQTPRYLIKTRGQQVTLSCSPISGHRSVSWYQQTPGQGLQFLFEYFSETQRNKGNFPGRFSGRQFSNSRSEMNVSTLELGDSALYLCASSLADRGEEKLFFGSGTQLSVL.

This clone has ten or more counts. CDR3: CASSLATTSGEKLFF. The CDR3 bases that were read are TGCGCCAGCAGCTTGGCCACAACGAGCGGTGAAAAA. The J gene is TRBJ1-4, the V gene TRBV5-1; D is unclear. The read terminates 3 residues before the CDR3 end, so the remaining end is supplied by the germline J gene. This CDR3 region has 15 residues. V was clipped by 0 bases and J by 7 bases, with 13 bases between them. Germline V gene data show CDR1 as SGHRS and CDR2 as YFSETQ.

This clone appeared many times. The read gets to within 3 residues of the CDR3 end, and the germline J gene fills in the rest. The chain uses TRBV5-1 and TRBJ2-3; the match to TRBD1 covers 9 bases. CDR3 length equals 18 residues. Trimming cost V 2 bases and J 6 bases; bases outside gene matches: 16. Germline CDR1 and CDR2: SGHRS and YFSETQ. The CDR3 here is CASSFGLRSGTGSDTQYF. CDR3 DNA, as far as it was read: TGCGCCAGCAGCTTCGGTCTCCGTAGTGGGACAGGGTCGGATACG.

CDR3 protein: CASSMKPSLSYNEQFF. Incomplete CDR3 DNA: TGTGCCAGTAGTATGAAGCCTTCGCTCTCCTACAATGAG. The rearrangement links TRBV19 to TRBJ2-1; D call uncertain. The read ends 3 residues early relative to the CDR3; the germline J gene fills the gap. This CDR3 comprises 16 residues. Germline V lookup: CDR1 LNHDA, CDR2 SQIVND (reference sequence). V was clipped by 3 bases and J by 0 bases, with 12 bases between them.

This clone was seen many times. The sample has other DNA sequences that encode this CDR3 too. CDR3 region: CSVGDRDQPQHF. The part of the CDR3 DNA that was read is TGCAGCGTTGGGGACAGGGATCAGCCC. The rearrangement uses TRBV29-1 and TRBJ1-5; TRBD1 matches 9 bases. Sequencing ends 3 residues short of the CDR3 end; the germline J gene provides the rest. With V trimmed by 4 bases and J by 5 bases, 0 bases remained unmatched. Germline V gene lookup returns CDR1 SQVTM and CDR2 ANQGSEA. This CDR3 contains 12 residues.

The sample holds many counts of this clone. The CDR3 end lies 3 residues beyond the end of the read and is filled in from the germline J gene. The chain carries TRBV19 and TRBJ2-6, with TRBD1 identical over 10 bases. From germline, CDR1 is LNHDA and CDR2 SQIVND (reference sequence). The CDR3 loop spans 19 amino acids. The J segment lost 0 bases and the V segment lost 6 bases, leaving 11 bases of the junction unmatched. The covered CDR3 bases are TGTGCCAGTAGCCCCTTCCGGGACAGGGGCCTCTCTGGGGCCAACGTC. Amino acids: CASSPFRDRGLSGANV. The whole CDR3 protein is CASSPFRDRGLSGANVLTF.

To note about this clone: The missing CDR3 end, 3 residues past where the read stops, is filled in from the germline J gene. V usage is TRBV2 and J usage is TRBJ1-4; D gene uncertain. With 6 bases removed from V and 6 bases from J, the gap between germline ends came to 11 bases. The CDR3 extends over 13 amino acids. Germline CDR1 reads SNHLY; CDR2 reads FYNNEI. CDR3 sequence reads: CASSDGLYEKLFF. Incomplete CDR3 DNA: TGTGCCAGCAGCGACGGGTTATATGAAAAA.

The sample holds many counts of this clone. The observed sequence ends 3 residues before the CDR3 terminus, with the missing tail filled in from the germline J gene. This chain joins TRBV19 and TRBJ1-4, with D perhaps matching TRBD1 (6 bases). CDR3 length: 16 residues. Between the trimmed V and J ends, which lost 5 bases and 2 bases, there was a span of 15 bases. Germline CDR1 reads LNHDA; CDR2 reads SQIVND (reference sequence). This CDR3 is CASSQGGGRTNEKLFF. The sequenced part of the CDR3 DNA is TGTGCCAGTAGTCAAGGCGGGGGGCGCACTAATGAAAAA.

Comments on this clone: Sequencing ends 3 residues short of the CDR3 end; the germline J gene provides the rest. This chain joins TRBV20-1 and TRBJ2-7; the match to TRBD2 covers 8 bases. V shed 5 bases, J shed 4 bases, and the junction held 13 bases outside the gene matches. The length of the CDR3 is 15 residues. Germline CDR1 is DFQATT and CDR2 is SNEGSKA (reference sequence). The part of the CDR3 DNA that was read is TGCAGTGCTTTCCAACCGGGACTAGGACGTTACGAG. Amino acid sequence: CSAFQPGLGRYE. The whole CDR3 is CSAFQPGLGRYEQYF.

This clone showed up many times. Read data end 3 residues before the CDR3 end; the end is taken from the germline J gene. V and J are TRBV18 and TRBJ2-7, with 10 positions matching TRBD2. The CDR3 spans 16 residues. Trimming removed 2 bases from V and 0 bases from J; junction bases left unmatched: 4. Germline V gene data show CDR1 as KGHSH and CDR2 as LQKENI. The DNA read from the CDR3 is TGTGCCAGCTCACCATTAGCGGGAGGATTCTCCTACGAG. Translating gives CASSPLAGGFSYE. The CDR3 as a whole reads CASSPLAGGFSYEQYF.

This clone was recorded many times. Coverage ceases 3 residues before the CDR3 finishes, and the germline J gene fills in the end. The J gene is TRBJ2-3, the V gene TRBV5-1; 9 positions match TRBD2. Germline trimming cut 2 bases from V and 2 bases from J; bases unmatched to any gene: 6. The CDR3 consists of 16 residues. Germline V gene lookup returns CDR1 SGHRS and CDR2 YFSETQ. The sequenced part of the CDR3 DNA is TGCGCCAGCAGCTTTCTAGCGGGAACAAACACAGATACG. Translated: CASSFLAGTNTDT. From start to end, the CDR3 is CASSFLAGTNTDTQYF.